The 20 T cell receptor beta chains below come from one sample, sequenced in a study of T cell responses to AZD1222 COVID-19 vaccine. Some clones are missing from TCRdb's copy, which holds only in-frame ones; the method was immunoSEQ multiplex PCR. The repertoire holds 150,000 to 180,000 clones, with 80% to 90% as singletons. Sequences were derived from peripheral blood, sampled 28 days after the second AZD1222 dose. The receptors stem from an adult who received the AZD1222 COVID-19 vaccine.

This clone appeared a few times. This chain uses TRBV7-6 with TRBJ2-5, with 7 bases matching TRBD1. V trimming: 8 bases; J trimming: 1 base; junction bases outside the gene matches: 7. The CDR3 runs to 14 residues. Germline V lookup: CDR1 SGHVS, CDR2 FNYEAQ. CDR3 sequence: CASGPTGTQETQYF. The CDR3 DNA reads as TGTGCCAGCGGTCCGACAGGGACCCAAGAGACCCAGTACTTC.

The chain couples TRBV15 to TRBJ1-6, with no clear D. The CDR3 spans 15 residues. V lost 2 bases and J lost 5, with 10 bases in between. CDR1 and CDR2 from the germline V gene are LNHNV and YYDKDF (reference sequence). Written as DNA, the CDR3 is TGTGCCACCAGCAGAACGAGGGCGGATAATTCACCCCTCCACTTT. This codes for CATSRTRADNSPLHF.

V is TRBV28 and J is TRBJ2-1, with TRBD2 identical over 7 bases. The length of the CDR3 is 15 residues. Germline lookup yields CDR1 MDHEN and CDR2 SYDVKM. J lost 1 base, V lost 4 bases, and 4 bases had no gene match. The CDR3 DNA is TGTGCCAGCAGTTCCTCTAGCGGTTCCTACAATGAGCAGTTCTTC. Protein: CASSSSSGSYNEQFF.

This chain links TRBV5-6 with TRBJ2-3; 9 positions match TRBD2. Germline V CDR1 and CDR2: SGHDT, YYEEEE. The CDR3 has 17 residues. J gave up 3 bases and V 4 bases, and 12 bases lay outside the gene matches. The CDR3 here is CASSLLSSGSRTDTQYF. The DNA for the CDR3 is TGTGCCAGCAGCCTACTAAGTAGCGGGAGTAGAACAGATACGCAGTATTTT.

DNA for the CDR3: TGTGCCAGCAGCGTAGCTAGAGCAGGCGGCGAGCAGTACTTC. This gives the protein CASSVARAGGEQYF. The chain has TRBV9 and TRBJ2-7, with D uncertain. V lost 0 bases to trimming and J lost 6 bases, with 13 bases between them. Germline assignment: CDR1 SGDLS and CDR2 YYNGEE. The CDR3 has 14 amino acids.

V gene TRBV27 combines with J gene TRBJ2-7; 7 nucleotides align to TRBD1. V was pared by 5 bases and J by 2 bases, with 3 bases of the junction left unmatched. The CDR3 has 13 amino acids. CDR1 MNHEY and CDR2 SMNVEV come from the germline V gene (reference sequence). As DNA, the CDR3 is TGTGCCAGCAGTCGAAGGGGGCCCTACGAGCAGTACTTC. Its protein is CASSRRGPYEQYF.

The chain links TRBV6-5 to TRBJ1-3, with D perhaps TRBD1 (5 bases). There are 15 residues in the CDR3. CDR1 is MNHEY, CDR2 SVGAGI, per germline. V was cut by 6 bases and J by 0 bases, with 12 bases left in between. CDR3 amino acids: CASSRDPSSGNTIYF. In DNA form, the CDR3 reads TGTGCCAGCAGCAGGGACCCGAGCTCTGGAAACACCATATATTTT.

The V call is TRBV4-3, the J call TRBJ2-3; perhaps TRBD1 as D (6 bases). The length of the CDR3 is 21 residues. Germline lookup yields CDR1 LGHNA and CDR2 YSLEER. The V end lost 0 bases, the J end lost 3 bases, and 28 bases lay between the germline ends. CDR3 protein: CASSQDRVKWVNRERTDTQYF. The CDR3 nucleotides read TGCGCCAGCAGCCAAGATCGGGTCAAATGGGTAAACAGGGAGAGGACAGATACGCAGTATTTT.

The CDR3 is CASSQDGTSGYTDTQYF. As DNA, the CDR3 is TGCGCCAGCAGCCAAGATGGGACTAGCGGGTACACAGATACGCAGTATTTT. The chain has TRBV4-1 and TRBJ2-3, with TRBD2 identical over 12 bases. Germline assignment: CDR1 MGHRA and CDR2 YSYEKL. The CDR3 totals 17 residues. The J segment lost 2 bases and the V segment lost 0 bases, leaving 3 bases of the junction unmatched.

The J gene is TRBJ2-3, the V gene TRBV9, with TRBD2 matching 10 bases. Germline V gene lookup returns CDR1 SGDLS and CDR2 YYNGEE. V dropped 6 bases and J dropped 1; count of bases not matched to a gene: 5. This CDR3 region has 15 residues. The CDR3 loop reads CASTAGTSGTDTQYF. The CDR3 DNA is TGTGCCAGCACCGCCGGGACTAGCGGCACAGATACGCAGTATTTT.

This clone showed up just once. V usage is TRBV6-5 and J usage is TRBJ2-7; no clear D. The CDR3 extends over 12 amino acids. The germline V and J ends were trimmed by 4 bases and 7 bases, with 11 bases remaining between them. Germline values: CDR1 MNHEY, CDR2 SVGAGI. CDR3 in amino acids: CASSSVSREQYF. For the CDR3, the DNA is TGTGCCAGCAGTTCCGTAAGCCGGGAGCAGTACTTC.

This clone has a single count. The rearrangement joins TRBV3-1 (or the pseudogene TRBV3-2) to TRBJ1-3; D unresolved. The germline V gene encodes CDR1 LGHDT and CDR2 YNNKEL (reference sequence). Deletions cut 0 bases from V and 4 bases from J, with 10 bases between. This CDR3 is 15 amino acids long. CDR3 nucleotide sequence: TGTGCCAGCAGCCAAGATTGGGGTTCCGGAAACACCATATATTTT. Translating it yields CASSQDWGSGNTIYF.

This clone has only one observation. The gene calls are TRBV11-3 and TRBJ2-3; D is perhaps TRBD2 (6 bases). The CDR3 extends over 14 amino acids. Deletions cut 5 bases from V and 3 bases from J, with 12 bases between. Germline assignment: CDR1 SGHNT and CDR2 YENEEA. CDR3 in amino acids: CASSPGGVTDTQYF. The DNA for the CDR3 is TGTGCCAGCAGCCCCGGGGGAGTGACAGATACGCAGTATTTT. Full variable domain (rest looked up from reference TRBV11-3 and TRBJ2-3): EAGVVQSPRYKIIEKKQPVAFWCNPISGHNTLYWYLQNLGQGPELLIRYENEEAVDDSQLPKDRFSAERLKGVDSTLKIQPAELGDSAVYLCASSPGGVTDTQYFGPGTRLTVL.

This chain connects TRBV29-1 to TRBJ2-1; D gene unclear. Trimming removed 6 bases from V and 5 bases from J, with 11 bases in between. Per germline, CDR1 SQVTM and CDR2 ANQGSEA. The CDR3 loop spans 12 amino acids. The CDR3 protein is CSVSYFNNEQFF. In DNA, the CDR3 is TGCAGCGTATCCTACTTTAACAATGAGCAGTTCTTC.

This clone came up once. The chain links TRBV7-6 to TRBJ2-7, with D unclear. The CDR3 contains 15 residues. Deletions cut 2 bases from V and 0 bases from J, with 11 bases between. CDR1 is SGHVS and CDR2 is FNYEAQ in the germline V gene. In DNA, the CDR3 is TGTGCCAGCAGCTTATTTACCGGATCCTCCTACGAGCAGTACTTC. As protein: CASSLFTGSSYEQYF.

This clone was recorded only once. This chain joins TRBV15 and TRBJ2-5; weak D call: TRBD1 (6 bases). With 5 bases removed from V and 1 base from J, the gap between germline ends came to 11 bases. The germline gives CDR1 LNHNV, CDR2 YYDKDF (reference sequence). CDR3 length equals 14 residues. CDR3: CATSRRGGQETQYF. The CDR3 DNA follows: TGTGCCACCAGCCGACGAGGGGGCCAAGAGACCCAGTACTTC.

V usage is TRBV4-2 and J usage is TRBJ2-2; D ambiguous. Germline V gene lookup returns CDR1 LGHNA and CDR2 YNFKEQ. The CDR3 is made up of 11 amino acids. The V and J ends lost 3 bases and 7 bases respectively, with 3 bases between them. CDR3 nucleotides: TGTGCCAGCAGCCACCGCGGGGAGCTGTTTTTT. Protein product: CASSHRGELFF.

The chain uses TRBV21-1 and TRBJ2-4. TRBV21-1 is marked as a pseudogene. This CDR3 contains 15 residues. The CDR3 region has the DNA TGTGCCAGCAGCAAAACCCCAGGCGGAAAGAACATTCAGTACTTC. Protein product: CASSKTPGGKNIQYF.

V and J are TRBV7-9 and TRBJ2-5; tentatively, D is TRBD1 (6 bases). This CDR3 comprises 14 residues. V was trimmed by 3 bases and J by 1 base, leaving 9 bases between them. From germline, CDR1 is SEHNR and CDR2 FQNEAQ (reference sequence). The CDR3 DNA is TGTGCCAGCAGCTTCCCCAGGGGCCAAGAGACCCAGTACTTC. This gives the protein CASSFPRGQETQYF. Combining the CDR3 with reference TRBV7-9 and TRBJ2-5 gives the whole variable domain DTGVSQNPRHKITKRGQNVTFRCDPISEHNRLYWYRQTLGQGPEFLTYFQNEAQLEKSRLLSDRFSAERPKGSFSTLEIQRTEQGDSAMYLCASSFPRGQETQYFGPGTRLLVL.

This rearrangement joins TRBV19 to TRBJ2-1; 7 nucleotides line up with TRBD2. Germline CDR1 LNHDA, CDR2 SQIVND (reference sequence). This CDR3 spans 15 amino acids. V lost 4 bases, J lost 5 bases, and 8 bases stayed unmatched. CDR3 nucleotides: TGTGCCAGTAGTAATGCGGGAGCGGTCGACAATGAGCAGTTCTTC. This encodes CASSNAGAVDNEQFF. The whole variable domain, filled in from reference TRBV19 and TRBJ2-1, reads DGGITQSPKYLFRKEGQNVTLSCEQNLNHDAMYWYRQDPGQGLRLIYYSQIVNDFQKGDIAEGYSVSREKKESFPLTVTSAQKNPTAFYLCASSNAGAVDNEQFFGPGTRLTVL.